This paragraph covers one T cell receptor (beta chain) sequence. Its antigen is as yet unknown. This sample was taken from a study of cytomegalovirus exposure and HLA in healthy donors. Findings and limits, study-wide: A list of 164 TCR beta chains associated with cytomegalovirus was given. One variant, a missense change in DCLRE1C, was linked in a later analysis to TCR beta V- and J-gene trimming. High sensitivity and specificity were reportedly achieved when the classifier diagnosed cytomegalovirus status.

The V end was cut by 7 bases, the J end by 5 bases, with 18 bases between. Germline loops: CDR1 SGHDT, CDR2 YYEEEE. This CDR3 has 14 amino acids. Vbeta (60) and Jbeta (13) primers were used in the PCR. Measured with immunoSEQ multiplex PCR; TCRdb has only the in-frame clones, and not every one. Of roughly 120,000 clones in the sample, roughly 74% were seen once. This sequence joins TRBV5-6 and TRBJ1-1, with unresolved D. The sequencing sample was made of PBMCs. The receptor comes from a man in his forties or fifties in good health and CMV-seronegative. CDR3 nucleotides: TGTGCCAGCCTTACCGGGAGTCCGGGGACTGAAGCTTTCTTT. Its protein product is CASLTGSPGTEAFF.